Each of the 31 T cell receptor beta chains below was sequenced from the same sample in a study of T cell responses to AZD1222 COVID-19 vaccine. The assay was immunoSEQ multiplex PCR, and TCRdb's table has in-frame clones only and misses some. The data show more than 100,000 clones, with 89% seen just once and 4% to 4.5% held by the top ten. The specimen was peripheral blood, collected on day 0 of AZD1222 vaccination. The receptors were sampled from an adult in good health.

J is TRBJ1-2 and V is TRBV3-1 (or the pseudogene TRBV3-2); perhaps TRBD1 as D (5 bases). The V end was cut by 7 bases, the J end by 2 bases, with 17 bases between. This CDR3 contains 15 residues. From germline, CDR1 is LGHDT and CDR2 YNNKEL (reference sequence). The CDR3 DNA is TGTGCCAGCAAACCGGGGCGGATGTCAAACTATGGCTACACCTTC. Amino acid sequence: CASKPGRMSNYGYTF.

For this clone: The sample carries other DNA sequences with the same CDR3. The rearrangement uses TRBV28 and TRBJ1-5, with D uncertain. Trimming pared 3 bases from V and 4 bases from J, leaving 7 bases between. The CDR3 contains 13 residues. Looked up from germline, CDR1 is MDHEN and CDR2 is SYDVKM. CDR3 bases: TGTGCCAGCAGTTTCAGCGTAAATCAGCCCCAGCATTTT. Its protein product is CASSFSVNQPQHF.

This rearrangement joins TRBV5-5 to TRBJ2-7, with no clear D. This CDR3 contains 13 residues. V was pared by 1 base and J by 0 bases, with 5 bases between. Germline V gene lookup returns CDR1 SGHKS and CDR2 YYEKEE (reference sequence). The CDR3 spells CASSLPPSYEQYF. The CDR3 coding sequence is TGTGCCAGCAGCTTGCCCCCCTCCTACGAGCAGTACTTC.

The chain links TRBV2 to TRBJ1-6; tentatively, D is TRBD1 (5 bases). Looked up from germline, CDR1 is SNHLY and CDR2 is FYNNEI. V was trimmed by 5 bases and J by 7 bases, leaving 9 bases between them. The CDR3 loop spans 13 amino acids. The CDR3, as DNA: TGTGCCAGCAGTAGGGGAATCAATTCACCCCTCCACTTT. Amino acids: CASSRGINSPLHF.

The rearrangement joins TRBV6-5 to TRBJ1-1; D unclear. This CDR3 has 12 amino acids. Germline-derived CDR1 and CDR2 are MNHEY and SVGAGI. V shed 8 bases and J shed 3 bases, with 10 bases lying between them. The CDR3 nucleotides read TGTGCCAGCGCGGGGTATTACACTGAAGCTTTCTTT. Translating gives CASAGYYTEAFF.

This clone was observed once. The rearrangement links TRBV6-5 to TRBJ2-6; D gene unclear. The CDR3 runs to 14 residues. Germline lookup yields CDR1 MNHEY and CDR2 SVGAGI. The V end was cut by 5 bases, the J end by 0 bases, with 5 bases between. The CDR3 reads CASSRDSGANVLTF. The CDR3 DNA reads as TGTGCCAGCAGTAGGGACTCTGGGGCCAACGTCCTGACTTTC.

The chain joins TRBV29-1 to TRBJ2-7; D is perhaps TRBD2 (5 bases). The CDR3 has 12 amino acids. Trimming left V 2 bases short and J 5 bases short, with 10 bases between. The germline CDR1 and CDR2 sequences are SQVTM and ANQGSEA. This chain's CDR3 is CSVERGVNEQYF. CDR3 sequence (DNA): TGCAGCGTTGAACGGGGTGTGAACGAGCAGTACTTC.

The chain uses TRBV5-5 and TRBJ1-2; 8 nucleotides align to TRBD1. CDR1 SGHKS and CDR2 YYEKEE come from the germline V gene (reference sequence). The CDR3 has 18 residues. The J segment lost 4 bases and the V segment lost 4 bases, leaving 18 bases of the junction unmatched. Here the CDR3 DNA reads TGTGCCAGCAGCCCGCAGGGTGGGGTCGGGACAGGCCTCTATGGCTACACCTTC. Its translation: CASSPQGGVGTGLYGYTF.

The V gene is TRBV18, the J gene TRBJ2-7; TRBD1 agrees at 8 bases. The ends lost 3 bases at V and 5 bases at J; junction bases unmatched: 6. Germline values: CDR1 KGHSH, CDR2 LQKENI. The CDR3 is made up of 14 amino acids. The CDR3 spells CASSPDRGMNEQYF. The CDR3 nucleotides read TGTGCCAGCTCACCCGACAGGGGTATGAACGAGCAGTACTTC. The full variable domain, in which reference TRBV18 and TRBJ2-7 provide the parts outside the CDR3, is NAGVMQNPRHLVRRRGQEARLRCSPMKGHSHVYWYRQLPEEGLKFMVYLQKENIIDESGMPKERFSAEFPKEGPSILRIQQVVRGDSAAYFCASSPDRGMNEQYFGPGTRLTVT.

This chain joins TRBV6-5 and TRBJ1-5; 9 positions agree with TRBD1. The CDR3 totals 14 residues. With 8 bases clipped from V and 4 bases from J, the junction kept 6 bases outside the gene matches. CDR1 is MNHEY and CDR2 is SVGAGI in the germline V gene. DNA of the CDR3: TGTGCCAGCGGTTCGGGGACAGGGAATCAGCCCCAGCATTTT. It translates to CASGSGTGNQPQHF.

The chain joins TRBV19 to TRBJ2-7; the match to TRBD1 covers 10 bases. This CDR3 is 14 amino acids long. The trim removed 4 bases at V and 2 bases at J, leaving 2 bases unmatched. CDR1 and CDR2 (germline): LNHDA, SQIVND (reference sequence). CDR3: CASSSGTGAYEQYF. In DNA, the CDR3 is TGTGCCAGTAGTAGTGGGACAGGGGCCTACGAGCAGTACTTC.

The V call is TRBV4-1, the J call TRBJ1-2; no reliable D call. Per the germline V gene, CDR1 is MGHRA and CDR2 is YSYEKL. V was cut by 0 bases and J by 2 bases, with 7 bases left in between. The CDR3 runs to 14 residues. In nucleotides, the CDR3 is TGCGCCAGCAGCCAAGAGCCGGGGAACTATGGCTACACCTTC. Its protein product is CASSQEPGNYGYTF.

This sequence joins TRBV4-1 and TRBJ1-4; 10 nucleotides match TRBD1. Germline V gene lookup returns CDR1 MGHRA and CDR2 YSYEKL. The CDR3 contains 15 residues. With 3 bases clipped from V and 8 bases from J, the junction kept 6 bases outside the gene matches. The CDR3 nucleotides read TGCGCCAGCAGCCAGACAGGGGGCTCTGGGGAAAAACTGTTTTTT. Its protein is CASSQTGGSGEKLFF.

The chain combines TRBV5-4 with TRBJ1-2; D perhaps matches TRBD1 (6 bases). V was cut by 0 bases and J by 6 bases, with 12 bases left in between. The CDR3 contains 14 residues. Germline CDR1 SGHNT, CDR2 YYREEE (reference sequence). CDR3 region: CASSLVAGADGYTF. CDR3 nucleotides: TGTGCCAGCAGCTTGGTGGCGGGGGCCGATGGCTACACCTTC.

The chain couples TRBV5-6 to TRBJ2-3; TRBD2 agrees at 8 bases. V shed 3 bases, J shed 2 bases, and the junction held 8 bases outside the gene matches. Germline assignment: CDR1 SGHDT and CDR2 YYEEEE. CDR3 length: 16 residues. The CDR3 nucleotides are TGTGCCAGCAGCTCGGCCGGGGGGGCTTTCACAGATACGCAGTATTTT. It encodes CASSSAGGAFTDTQYF.

The V call is TRBV4-2, the J call TRBJ2-4; TRBD2 might be the D (7 bases). This CDR3 spans 14 amino acids. CDR1 and CDR2 (germline): LGHNA, YNFKEQ. V was trimmed by 4 bases and J by 7 bases, leaving 14 bases between them. CDR3 residues: CASSPLQGGNIQYF. CDR3 sequence (DNA): TGTGCCAGCAGCCCGTTACAGGGAGGGAACATTCAGTACTTC.

This clone was counted once. The chain joins TRBV5-5 to TRBJ2-7; 8 bases are a match to TRBD1. V trimming: 1 base; J trimming: 4 bases; junction bases outside the gene matches: 7. This CDR3 is 15 amino acids long. Per germline, CDR1 SGHKS and CDR2 YYEKEE (reference sequence). The DNA for the CDR3 is TGTGCCAGCAGCTTGATCCAGGGGGCGCGGTACGAGCAGTACTTC. Translated: CASSLIQGARYEQYF.

The chain has TRBV21-1 and TRBJ2-3; no check of the table's D call, TRBD2, against the DNA was made. TRBV21-1 is listed as a pseudogene. The CDR3 length is 19 residues. In nucleotides, the CDR3 is TGTGCCAGCAGCAAAGTGGACCCCGCTAGCGGGGGGCACACAGATACGCAGTATTTT. Its protein product is CASSKVDPASGGHTDTQYF.

The rearrangement uses TRBV25-1 and TRBJ2-7, with D unclear. Trimming removed 0 bases from V and 5 bases from J, with 11 bases in between. Looked up from germline, CDR1 is MGHDK and CDR2 is SYGVNS. CDR3 length: 14 amino acids. CDR3 in amino acids: CASSEYKGTHEQYF. In nucleotides, the CDR3 is TGTGCCAGCAGTGAATATAAGGGAACCCACGAGCAGTACTTC.

J is TRBJ2-2 and V is TRBV2, with a possible D match to TRBD1 (5 bases). Germline V gene lookup returns CDR1 SNHLY and CDR2 FYNNEI. The V end was cut by 7 bases, the J end by 6 bases, with 12 bases between. This CDR3 comprises 13 residues. The CDR3 loop is CASTTRGSGELFF. CDR3 DNA: TGTGCCAGCACCACAAGGGGTTCCGGGGAGCTGTTTTTT.

CDR3 nucleotide sequence: TGTGCCAGTAGTATTAGGGCGGGGGGCCAAGAGACCCAGTACTTC. This encodes CASSIRAGGQETQYF. The chain uses TRBV19 and TRBJ2-5, with 8 bases fitting TRBD2. Germline CDR1 is LNHDA and CDR2 is SQIVND (reference sequence). V gave up 3 bases and J gave up 1 base; unmatched junction bases: 4. This CDR3 has 15 residues.

This chain joins TRBV6-1 and TRBJ2-7, with D perhaps TRBD1 (7 bases). Per the germline V gene, CDR1 is MNHNS and CDR2 is SASEGT. Between the trimmed V and J ends, which lost 3 bases and 6 bases, there was a span of 21 bases. The CDR3 is 16 residues long. In nucleotides, the CDR3 is TGTGCCAGCAGTGACCTCGGAGGGGGCGCCTTGGGCGAGCAGTACTTC. Its protein is CASSDLGGGALGEQYF.

In this sample, this clone turned up once. This sequence joins TRBV5-8 and TRBJ2-2; D is ambiguous. The ends were cut back, 3 bases at V and 6 bases at J, with 9 bases in the middle. Germline-derived CDR1 and CDR2 are SGHTS and YDEGEE. The CDR3 is made up of 13 amino acids. The DNA for the CDR3 is TGTGCCAGCAGCTCCCATTTTTCCGGGGAGCTGTTTTTT. Encoded protein: CASSSHFSGELFF.

The rearrangement links TRBV28 to TRBJ1-5, with no clear D. V lost 3 bases, J lost 3 bases, and 6 bases lay in between. Germline V gives CDR1 MDHEN, CDR2 SYDVKM. This CDR3 has 13 residues. The CDR3 coding sequence is TGTGCCAGCAGTTTCGGGGTCAATCAGCCCCAGCATTTT. This sequence encodes CASSFGVNQPQHF.

The V and J genes are TRBV5-6 and TRBJ2-3; possibly TRBD1 for D (6 bases). From germline, CDR1 is SGHDT and CDR2 YYEEEE. This CDR3 is 15 amino acids long. Trimming cost V 0 bases and J 2 bases, with 10 bases left between them. CDR3 residues: CASSLGLGATDTQYF. The CDR3 region has the DNA TGTGCCAGCAGCTTGGGGCTGGGGGCCACAGATACGCAGTATTTT.

The gene calls are TRBV10-3 and TRBJ1-5; 9 positions agree with TRBD1. The ends lost 3 bases at V and 7 bases at J; junction bases unmatched: 7. The CDR3 extends over 15 amino acids. Germline loops: CDR1 ENHRY, CDR2 SYGVKD. In nucleotides, the CDR3 is TGTGCCATCAGTGAACGGGGACAGGGTAACCAGCCCCAGCATTTT. Translation gives CAISERGQGNQPQHF.

This sequence joins TRBV5-5 and TRBJ2-7; 7 nucleotides line up with TRBD1. CDR3 length equals 16 residues. V lost 0 bases to trimming and J lost 2 bases; unmatched junction nucleotides: 8. From germline, CDR1 is SGHKS and CDR2 YYEKEE (reference sequence). The CDR3 DNA reads TGTGCCAGCAGCTTGGCCTTACAGGGGTCCACCTACGAGCAGTACTTC. Translating gives CASSLALQGSTYEQYF. Full variable domain (missing parts from reference TRBV5-5 and TRBJ2-7): DAGVTQSPTHLIKTRGQQVTLRCSPISGHKSVSWYQQVLGQGPQFIFQYYEKEERGRGNFPDRFSARQFPNYSSELNVNALLLGDSALYLCASSLALQGSTYEQYFGPGTRLTVT.

This clone was observed a single time. V gene TRBV30 combines with J gene TRBJ1-2; D remains ambiguous. V was shortened by 0 bases and J by 1 base, with 3 bases between the two germline ends. This CDR3 is built from 12 residues. CDR1 and CDR2 from the germline V gene are GTSNPN and SVGIG (reference sequence). CDR3 amino acids: CAWSVDNYGYTF. The CDR3 DNA reads as TGTGCCTGGAGTGTCGATAACTATGGCTACACCTTC.

The chain couples TRBV19 to TRBJ1-1, with TRBD1 as a possible D gene (5 bases). This CDR3 spans 13 amino acids. Per the germline V gene, CDR1 is LNHDA and CDR2 is SQIVND (reference sequence). V was trimmed by 3 bases and J by 3 bases, leaving 8 bases between them. As DNA, the CDR3 is TGTGCCAGTAGTATCCGGGGGGACACTGAAGCTTTCTTT. It encodes CASSIRGDTEAFF.

This clone occurred a few times. This rearrangement joins TRBV29-1 to TRBJ1-4, with D unresolved. Trimming stripped 1 base from V and 7 bases from J, with 10 bases between. The CDR3 has 13 amino acids. Per the germline V gene, CDR1 is SQVTM and CDR2 is ANQGSEA. The CDR3 DNA reads TGCAGCGTTGAAGGGGATGTGGGTGAAAAACTGTTTTTT. It codes for CSVEGDVGEKLFF.

The chain links TRBV19 to TRBJ2-1; 9 bases map to TRBD1. This CDR3 region has 16 residues. V lost 4 bases and J lost 1; bases outside the gene matches: 5. CDR1 is LNHDA and CDR2 is SQIVND in the germline V gene (reference sequence). In DNA form, the CDR3 reads TGTGCCAGTAGTACCCCCGGACAGGGGTCCTACAATGAGCAGTTCTTC. This translates into CASSTPGQGSYNEQFF.